The present T cell receptor beta chain was sequenced within a study of T-cell memory formation after mild COVID-19. This clonotype was counted between two and nine times. Germline CDR1 LGHDT, CDR2 YNNKEL (reference sequence). V was pared by 0 bases and J by 2 bases, with 12 bases between. The CDR3 has 16 residues. Via MiXCR, TCRdb re-called the 5' RACE reads, giving one row per CDR3 protein. The sample holds 300,000 to 400,000 distinct CDR3 sequences, 15% seen once. The source material was PBMCs or a T cell subset sorted from them (not recorded which). The V and J genes are TRBV3-1 and TRBJ2-3; D is uncertain. The clonotype comes from a young man who had mild COVID-19 (a few samples of this study predate the infection). Cell type and time point are not known. The CDR3 coding sequence is TGTGCCAGCAGCCAAGATCGAGGAACTCCCACAGATACGCAGTATTTT. It specifies CASSQDRGTPTDTQYF.